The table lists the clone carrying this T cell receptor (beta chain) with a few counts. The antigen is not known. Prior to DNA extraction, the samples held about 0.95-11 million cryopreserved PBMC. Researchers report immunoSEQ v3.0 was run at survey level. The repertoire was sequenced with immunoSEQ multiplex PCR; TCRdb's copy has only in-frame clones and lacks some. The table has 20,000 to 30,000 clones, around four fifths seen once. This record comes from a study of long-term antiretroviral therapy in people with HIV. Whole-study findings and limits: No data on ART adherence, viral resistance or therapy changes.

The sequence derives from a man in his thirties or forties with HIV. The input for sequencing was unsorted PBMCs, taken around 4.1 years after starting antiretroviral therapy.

CDR3 loop: CAWGVGGQETQYF. The CDR3 region has the DNA TGTGCCTGGGGGGTTGGCGGCCAAGAGACCCAGTACTTC. V usage is TRBV30 and J usage is TRBJ2-5; D is undetermined. The V and J ends lost 5 bases and 1 base respectively, with 11 bases between them. CDR1 and CDR2 (germline): GTSNPN, SVGIG (reference sequence). This CDR3 comprises 13 residues.